This paragraph covers one TCR beta chain sequence. Its antigen remains unknown. The sample belongs to a study of Graves' ophthalmopathy and Graves' hyperthyroidism. Study information: Before any treatment was given, at initial diagnosis, peripheral blood was collected.

Germline V CDR1 and CDR2: SGDLS, YYNGEE. CDR3 length equals 14 residues. Deletions cut 0 bases from V and 5 bases from J, with 11 bases between. Orbital computed tomography and thyroid ultrasound, along with TRAb, serum thyroxine and clinical symptoms, underpinned diagnosis. Out of around 9.5 ml of fresh peripheral blood, PBMCs were obtained. Study-wide findings and caveats: The model predicted ophthalmopathy progression with 60% to 71% sensitivity and approximately 72% specificity.

Using RNA transcripts, the TCR beta CDR3 regions were amplified. Second-round multiplex PCR came after first-round RT-PCR with HTBI primers. TCRdb processed the multiplex PCR reads anew with MiXCR; each CDR3 protein has one entry. Among 650,000 to 900,000 distinct CDR3 sequences listed, roughly 40% were seen once. This TCR was sampled from an adult man with Graves' ophthalmopathy. The chain combines TRBV9 with TRBJ1-1; D uncertain. Sequenced sample: peripheral blood. For the CDR3, the DNA is TGTGCCAGCAGCGTAGGGGTCGTTGGGACTGAAGCTTTCTTT. Translation gives CASSVGVVGTEAFF.